This TCR beta chain was identified during a study of blood T cell repertoires in COVID-19. The wider study: Samples representing acute and convalescent COVID-19 were sourced from the United States, Italy and Spain. PBMCs, B-cell-depleted T cells, or T cells were the source of the cDNA or gDNA that made up the material.

Study processing details: Estimation of nucleated cell counts relied on the amplification of reference gene primers. Generated by immunoSEQ multiplex PCR, the TCRdb table keeps only in-frame clones and is missing some. The V and J calls and clone size come from that table; D and trimming were worked out from the DNA. The table lists 73,000 or so clones, around 79% of them singletons. Trimming stripped 0 bases from V and 3 bases from J, with 9 bases between. The CDR3 has 14 amino acids. Germline V lookup: CDR1 SGHDT, CDR2 YYEEEE. The sample comprised peripheral blood. V and J are TRBV5-6 and TRBJ1-2; D possibly corresponds to TRBD1 (6 bases). The TCR originated in a man aged 60-69 years with acute or convalescent COVID-19. CDR3 residues: CASSLAGVDYGYTF. CDR3 in DNA: TGTGCCAGCAGCTTGGCAGGGGTCGACTATGGCTACACCTTC.